This T cell receptor beta chain was retrieved from a study of blood T cell repertoires in COVID-19. Study details: Both acute and convalescent COVID-19 samples were obtained from the United States, Italy and Spain. PBMCs, B-cell-depleted T cells, or T cells provided the cDNA or gDNA that made up the material.

In the original analysis: Nucleated cell counts were estimated from reference gene primer amplification. The method was immunoSEQ multiplex PCR; TCRdb's version includes in-frame clones alone and lacks a portion of them. Clone size and the V and J calls come from that table; the DNA yielded D and trimming. Among 200,000 to 250,000 clones listed, about 86% were seen once. This CDR3 region has 18 residues. Looked up from germline, CDR1 is MNHEY and CDR2 is SVGEGT. With 6 bases clipped from V and 0 bases from J, the junction kept 6 bases outside the gene matches. This receptor was identified in a man in his sixties with acute or convalescent COVID-19. V and J are TRBV6-2 or TRBV6-3 and TRBJ2-1; 15 positions match TRBD2. The material sequenced was peripheral blood. The CDR3 spells CASSGGTSGRTSYNEQFF. CDR3 coding DNA: TGTGCCAGCAGCGGGGGGACTAGCGGGAGGACCTCCTACAATGAGCAGTTCTTC.